The T cell receptor beta chain under discussion was sequenced for a study of cytotoxic CD8 clonotypes in ibrutinib-treated CLL. The method was immunoSEQ multiplex PCR; TCRdb's version includes in-frame clones alone and lacks a portion of them. Of about 74,000 clones listed, around 81% are singletons. Concerning this clone itself: Its antigen is as yet unknown.

The study, taken as a whole, reports: Baseline-level clonality went beyond age-matched healthy donors and moved in step with circulating CD8+ T-cell counts. There were few public clonotypes, and on treatment they contracted or stayed stable.

The CDR3 totals 15 residues. V lost 5 bases and J lost 5, with 13 bases in between. CDR1 is SEHNR and CDR2 is FQNEAQ in the germline V gene (reference sequence). J is TRBJ1-6 and V is TRBV7-9; D remains ambiguous. The receptor's source is a human donor with chronic lymphocytic leukemia. Sequences were derived from PBMCs, sampled at disease progression, from a patient treated with ibrutinib. The CDR3 loop reads CASSQTTSNNSPLHF. DNA of the CDR3: TGTGCCAGCAGCCAAACGACTTCGAATAATTCACCCCTCCACTTT.